The rows below give T cell receptor beta chains drawn from one sample of a study of OX40 agonist ivuxolimab in advanced cancers. Produced via immunoSEQ multiplex PCR; TCRdb's table is partial and in-frame only. Counted here are tens of thousands of clones, 70% to 90% occurring once; the ten biggest clones make up 0.35%. The sample was CD4+ or CD8+ T cells sorted from blood, taken in a trial of the OX40 agonist ivuxolimab. These receptors originate from an adult with an advanced solid tumor such as melanoma, head and neck, liver or kidney cancer. Each CDR3 is given with its conserved first and last residue. D genes are given only for firm matches. Expanded clones get a size class; other rows say once, few or many, or leave the size out.

J gene: TRBJ2-1
V gene: TRBV5-6
CDR3 length: 18
D gene: TRBD2
clone size: -
CDR3 DNA: TGTGCCAGCAGCTTGCGTCGAACTAGCGGGGGGACCTACAATGAGCAGTTCTTC
CDR3 protein: CASSLRRTSGGTYNEQFF

J gene: TRBJ2-3
V gene: TRBV30
CDR3 length: 15
D gene: TRBD2
clone size: -
CDR3 DNA: TGTGCCTGGAGTGCTGAGCGGGGGGGCACAGATACGCAGTATTTT
CDR3 protein: CAWSAERGGTDTQYF

J gene: TRBJ2-2
V gene: TRBV2
CDR3 length: 15
D gene: TRBD2
clone size: -
CDR3 DNA: TGTGCCAGCAGTGACTGGGGGGGGAACACCGGGGAGCTGTTTTTT
CDR3 protein: CASSDWGGNTGELFF

J gene: TRBJ2-2
V gene: TRBV6-5
CDR3 length: 15
D gene: TRBD1
clone size: -
CDR3 DNA: TGTGCCAGCAGTCCACAGGGGACGAACACCGGGGAGCTGTTTTTT
CDR3 protein: CASSPQGTNTGELFF

J gene: TRBJ2-5
V gene: TRBV9
CDR3 length: 15
D gene: -
clone size: once
CDR3 DNA: TGTGCCAGCAGCGTAGAAGCCGGGGGCAAAGAGACCCAGTACTTC
CDR3 protein: CASSVEAGGKETQYF

J gene: TRBJ1-4
V gene: TRBV6-5
CDR3 length: 15
D gene: TRBD1
clone size: -
CDR3 DNA: TGTGCCAGCAGTTTAGGACAGGGGGCAGGAGAAAAACTGTTTTTT
CDR3 protein: CASSLGQGAGEKLFF

J gene: TRBJ1-1
V gene: TRBV9
CDR3 length: 14
D gene: -
clone size: few
CDR3 DNA: TGTGCCAGCAGCGTAGGTCGCAGGGTGGGTGAAGCTTTCTTT
CDR3 protein: CASSVGRRVGEAFF

J gene: TRBJ1-2
V gene: TRBV19
CDR3 length: 16
D gene: -
clone size: -
CDR3 DNA: TGTGCCAGTGGGGACACTTCCAAGCGGCGAGGCTATGGCTACACCTTC
CDR3 protein: CASGDTSKRRGYGYTF

J gene: TRBJ1-4
V gene: TRBV9
CDR3 length: 13
D gene: -
clone size: once
CDR3 DNA: TGTGCCAGGCAGATCCTACCAGGGGTTTCGCTGTTTTTT
CDR3 protein: CARQILPGVSLFF

J gene: TRBJ2-7
V gene: TRBV6-1
CDR3 length: 16
D gene: TRBD1
clone size: -
CDR3 DNA: TGTGCCAGCAGTGAAGAAGGGGACAGGGGAGCCTACGAGCAGTACTTC
CDR3 protein: CASSEEGDRGAYEQYF

J gene: TRBJ1-3
V gene: TRBV9
CDR3 length: 14
D gene: -
clone size: -
CDR3 DNA: TGTGCCAGCAGCGTAGATGGGAGCGGAAACACCATATATTTT
CDR3 protein: CASSVDGSGNTIYF

J gene: TRBJ1-2
V gene: TRBV4-3
CDR3 length: 14
D gene: -
clone size: -
CDR3 DNA: TGCGCCAGCAGCCAAATTACGGGTAACTATGGCTACACCTTC
CDR3 protein: CASSQITGNYGYTF

J gene: TRBJ1-1
V gene: TRBV5-4
CDR3 length: 14
D gene: -
clone size: -
CDR3 DNA: TGTGCCAGCAGCACGGGGGGACAGAACACTGAAGCTTTCTTT
CDR3 protein: CASSTGGQNTEAFF

J gene: TRBJ2-6
V gene: TRBV27
CDR3 length: 16
D gene: -
clone size: -
CDR3 DNA: TGTGCCAGCAGTTACGGACAGATCTCTGGGGCCAACGTCCTGACTTTC
CDR3 protein: CASSYGQISGANVLTF

J gene: TRBJ1-4
V gene: TRBV2
CDR3 length: 16
D gene: TRBD1
clone size: few
CDR3 DNA: TGTGCCAGCAGTGTCGAAGGGGGACAGTCTAATGAAAAACTGTTTTTT
CDR3 protein: CASSVEGGQSNEKLFF

J gene: TRBJ2-7
V gene: TRBV7-8
CDR3 length: 15
D gene: -
clone size: -
CDR3 DNA: TGTGCCAGCAGCCCCTCCGCGGGTAGCTCCTACGAGCAGTACTTC
CDR3 protein: CASSPSAGSSYEQYF